This entry is about one T cell receptor (beta chain). Its antigen remains unidentified. These data belong to a study of blood T cells in healthy people across ages. Overall study findings and caveats: Observed TCR beta diversity per million T cells went down as age went up. This fall followed a roughly linear course with age. More naive CD4+ cells and higher diversity marked long-lived donors relative to aged donors.

The second PCR ran about 6 to 12 cycles with a sample-barcoded 5' primer and J-beta primers. Via MiXCR, TCRdb re-called the 5' RACE reads, giving one row per CDR3 protein. The sample lists about 600,000 distinct CDR3 sequences, less than 60% seen once, with roughly 25% in the top ten. The sample providers were healthy Caucasian people from Russia, aged about 6 to 95. Staff drew ten milliliters of peripheral blood from each donor. Germline CDR1 and CDR2: DFQATT and SNEGSKA (reference sequence). Trimming shortened V by 6 bases and J by 7 bases, and 13 bases separated the two germline ends. The CDR3 has 11 residues.

Sequencing used blood. V and J are TRBV20-1 and TRBJ2-7; D is unclear. The TCR originated in an elderly man in good health. The CDR3 DNA reads as TGCAGTGCCCCCGGCCTTCGAGAGCAGTACTTC. Protein product: CSAPGLREQYF.